Presented here are 32 T cell receptor beta chains from one specimen sequenced in a study of neurological immune-mediated disorders. TCRdb called the 5' RACE reads again in MiXCR, with one record for every CDR3 protein. Found here are about 120,000 distinct CDR3 sequences, roughly 3.2% of them singletons; the top ten hold 1% to 1.5%. Sequencing was performed on PBMCs. The receptors here all came from a woman aged 25 to 39 with multiple sclerosis.

This clonotype was observed many times. The chain carries TRBV20-1 and TRBJ2-4; maybe TRBD2 (5 bases). The CDR3 is 13 residues long. CDR1 and CDR2 (germline): DFQATT, SNEGSKA (reference sequence). V gave up 1 base and J gave up 5 bases, with 9 bases separating them. The CDR3 DNA reads TGCAGTGCTAGAGTCCTCGGGGAAAACATTCAGTACTTC. Protein: CSARVLGENIQYF.

In its sample, this clonotype was seen many times. This chain joins TRBV20-1 and TRBJ2-1; 7 bases agree with TRBD2. CDR1 is DFQATT and CDR2 is SNEGSKA in the germline V gene (reference sequence). V lost 6 bases, J lost 9 bases, and 11 bases stayed unmatched. The CDR3 loop spans 13 amino acids. CDR3 nucleotides: TGCAGTGCGGGAACGGGAACGGGGGGTGAGCAGTTCTTC. It yields the protein CSAGTGTGGEQFF.

This clonotype was seen more than once but under ten times. This sequence joins TRBV5-8 and TRBJ2-7; no definite D call. Germline CDR1 SGHTS, CDR2 YDEGEE. V was trimmed by 2 bases and J by 5 bases, leaving 17 bases between them. This CDR3 contains 15 residues. As DNA, the CDR3 is TGTGCCAGCAGCTTCAGGCATGGCGACTGGAACGAGCAGTACTTC. The encoded protein is CASSFRHGDWNEQYF. Variable domain in full (rest from reference TRBV5-8 and TRBJ2-7): EAGVTQSPTHLIKTRGQQATLRCSPISGHTSVYWYQQALGLGLQFLLWYDEGEERNRGNFPPRFSGRQFPNYSSELNVNALELEDSALYLCASSFRHGDWNEQYFGPGTRLTVT.

This clonotype has a count of ten or more. V is TRBV5-1 and J is TRBJ1-2; D gene unclear. The CDR3 is 11 amino acids. Per the germline V gene, CDR1 is SGHRS and CDR2 is YFSETQ. Trimming stripped 0 bases from V and 7 bases from J, with 4 bases between. CDR3 sequence (DNA): TGCGCCAGCAGCTTGGAGGCTGGCTACACCTTC. Protein sequence: CASSLEAGYTF.

This clonotype was seen repeatedly, ten times or more. The chain carries TRBV5-1 and TRBJ2-1, with TRBD2 matching 12 bases. Trimming removed 9 bases from V and 7 bases from J; junction bases left unmatched: 8. The germline CDR1 and CDR2 sequences are SGHRS and YFSETQ. There are 14 residues in the CDR3. CDR3 in amino acids: CATSTSGGGNEQFF. CDR3 nucleotide sequence: TGCGCCACCTCGACTAGCGGGGGAGGGAATGAGCAGTTCTTC.

Many counts were recorded for this clonotype. The J gene is TRBJ1-5, the V gene TRBV5-1; no clear D. There are 15 residues in the CDR3. CDR1 and CDR2 from the germline V gene are SGHRS and YFSETQ. Trimming took 0 bases from V and 5 from J, leaving 12 bases between them. The CDR3 DNA is TGCGCCAGCAGCTTGGAAGGAGGGATCCATCAGCCCCAGCATTTT. Protein product: CASSLEGGIHQPQHF.

At least ten counts were recorded for this clonotype. The chain links TRBV7-8 to TRBJ1-5; 10 bases are shared with TRBD1. The V gene end was trimmed by 5 bases and the J gene end by 4 bases; junction bases not matched to a gene: 5. The CDR3 runs 15 residues. Germline V gene sequence: CDR1 SGHVS, CDR2 FQNEAQ. The CDR3 here is CASSTGTGVNQPQHF. For the CDR3, the DNA is TGTGCCAGCAGCACAGGGACAGGGGTTAATCAGCCCCAGCATTTT.

This clonotype appeared many times. The CDR3 protein is CASSRRGQTFGYTF. The CDR3 bases are TGTGCCAGCAGTCGAAGAGGGCAGACCTTTGGCTACACCTTC. The genes are TRBV6-6 and TRBJ1-2, with D uncertain. Germline V lookup: CDR1 MNHNY, CDR2 SVGAGI (reference sequence). The CDR3 sequence is 14 residues long. With 5 bases removed from V and 7 bases from J, the gap between germline ends came to 17 bases.

This clonotype has only a few counts. This may come from a read error, since a much larger clone is one base off. The V gene is TRBV7-9, the J gene TRBJ2-5, with 8 bases identical to TRBD2. The V gene end was trimmed by 4 bases and the J gene end by 6 bases; junction bases not matched to a gene: 7. The CDR3 extends over 14 amino acids. CDR1 and CDR2 from the germline V gene are SEHNR and FQNEAQ (reference sequence). The CDR3 bases are TGTGCCAGCAGCTACATCGCGGGGGGACAGACCCAGTACTTC. It yields the protein CASSYIAGGQTQYF. Together with reference TRBV7-9 and TRBJ2-5, the CDR3 gives the full variable domain: DTGVSQNPRHKITKRGQNVTFRCDPISEHNRLYWYRQTLGQGPEFLTYFQNEAQLEKSRLLSDRFSAERPKGSFSTLEIQRTEQGDSAMYLCASSYIAGGQTQYFGPGTRLLVL.

This clonotype was counted at least ten times. The J gene is TRBJ2-6, the V gene TRBV12-3 or TRBV12-4, with TRBD1 matching 7 bases. J lost 1 base, V lost 6 bases, and 12 bases had no gene match. This CDR3 comprises 18 residues. In DNA form, the CDR3 reads TGTGCCAGCAGCTTTCCCCGGACAGGTTTATCTGGGGCCAACGTCCTGACTTTC. Encoded protein: CASSFPRTGLSGANVLTF.

The chain joins TRBV12-3 or TRBV12-4 to TRBJ2-7; D unclear. Trimming shortened V by 3 bases and J by 0 bases, and 9 bases separated the two germline ends. This CDR3 contains 14 residues. In DNA, the CDR3 is TGTGCCAGCAGTTTGGACGGTAGCTCCTACGAGCAGTACTTC. Residues: CASSLDGSSYEQYF.

Ten or more counts support this clonotype. The rearrangement joins TRBV10-3 to TRBJ2-2; D is tentatively TRBD1 or TRBD2 (5 bases each). V shed 11 bases and J shed 0 bases, with 19 bases lying between them. The germline gives CDR1 ENHRY, CDR2 SYGVKD. The CDR3 consists of 16 residues. CDR3 amino acids: CAARRAGTPNTGELFF. Here the CDR3 DNA reads TGTGCCGCTCGGCGGGCCGGGACCCCGAACACCGGGGAGCTGTTTTTT.

This clonotype was recorded many times. The V and J genes are TRBV7-7 and TRBJ2-7; 10 nucleotides agree with TRBD1. The CDR3 loop spans 15 amino acids. The germline gives CDR1 SSHAT, CDR2 FNYEAQ (reference sequence). With V trimmed by 1 base and J by 7 bases, 7 bases remained unmatched. The CDR3 spells CASSLGPGQGLEQYF. CDR3 bases: TGTGCCAGCAGCTTAGGTCCGGGACAGGGGTTAGAGCAGTACTTC.

This clonotype was seen ten or more times. The chain is built from TRBV20-1 and TRBJ2-1; D unresolved. This CDR3 is built from 12 residues. With 3 bases removed from V and 3 bases from J, the gap between germline ends came to 6 bases. Germline-derived CDR1 and CDR2 are DFQATT and SNEGSKA (reference sequence). The CDR3 DNA is TGCAGTGCTAGTCCCAGCTACAATGAGCAGTTCTTC. Translated, it gives CSASPSYNEQFF.

This clonotype was picked up many times. The rearrangement links TRBV27 to TRBJ1-1; D is uncertain. The V gene lost 0 bases and the J gene lost 1 base, with 6 bases spanning the gap. This CDR3 has 14 residues. Germline V gene lookup returns CDR1 MNHEY and CDR2 SMNVEV (reference sequence). In nucleotides, the CDR3 is TGTGCCAGCAGTTTATCGGGCTGGAACACTGAAGCTTTCTTT. This codes for CASSLSGWNTEAFF.

The sample holds many counts of this clonotype. V is TRBV7-7 and J is TRBJ2-3; weak D call: TRBD1 (6 bases). The germline V and J ends were trimmed by 5 bases and 0 bases, with 12 bases remaining between them. Germline V CDR1 and CDR2: SSHAT, FNYEAQ (reference sequence). This CDR3 contains 15 residues. CDR3 sequence (DNA): TGTGCCAGCAGCGCTTTGGGGGCTAGCACAGATACGCAGTATTTT. It yields the protein CASSALGASTDTQYF.

In this sample, this clonotype turned up many times. The genes are TRBV20-1 and TRBJ1-5; no clear D gene. The CDR3 has 12 residues. Germline CDR1 and CDR2: DFQATT and SNEGSKA (reference sequence). V gave up 6 bases and J gave up 5 bases, with 11 bases separating them. CDR3 sequence reads: CSAGRADQPQHF. In nucleotides, the CDR3 is TGCAGTGCAGGCCGGGCCGATCAGCCCCAGCATTTT.

This clonotype was counted many times. The rearrangement joins TRBV6-5 to TRBJ1-4, with D unclear. V shed 0 bases and J shed 6 bases, with 11 bases lying between them. Per germline, CDR1 MNHEY and CDR2 SVGAGI. CDR3 length equals 15 residues. CDR3 amino acids: CASSYSRFFYEKLFF. CDR3 nucleotide sequence: TGTGCCAGCAGTTACTCCAGGTTTTTCTATGAAAAACTGTTTTTT.

In its sample, this clonotype was seen many times. J is TRBJ1-5 and V is TRBV7-9; D unclear. The CDR3 covers 12 residues. Trimming stripped 1 base from V and 6 bases from J, with 4 bases between. In germline, CDR1 is SEHNR, CDR2 FQNEAQ (reference sequence). CDR3 nucleotide sequence: TGTGCCAGCAGCTTAGGGGCTCAGCCCCAGCATTTT. This sequence encodes CASSLGAQPQHF.

This clonotype occurred many times. The chain uses TRBV20-1 and TRBJ1-5, with a possible D match to TRBD1 (5 bases). The V end was cut by 5 bases, the J end by 3 bases, with 14 bases between. The CDR3 totals 14 residues. CDR1 is DFQATT, CDR2 SNEGSKA, per germline (reference sequence). The CDR3 protein is CSARGSNNNQPQHF. The DNA for the CDR3 is TGCAGTGCTCGGGGGTCCAATAACAATCAGCCCCAGCATTTT.

This clonotype has a count of ten or more. The chain combines TRBV16 with TRBJ2-1, with D tentatively TRBD2 (7 bases). Trimming took off 2 bases at V and 3 bases at J, with 17 bases between the two ends. Germline V gene data show CDR1 as KGHSY and CDR2 as FQNENV. CDR3 length: 17 amino acids. The CDR3 loop is CASSQMPGGGVYNEQFF. CDR3 in DNA: TGTGCCAGCAGCCAAATGCCGGGCGGGGGCGTCTACAATGAGCAGTTCTTC.

This clonotype was seen many times. This chain connects TRBV20-1 to TRBJ2-7; D unclear. The germline V and J ends were trimmed by 3 bases and 2 bases, with 8 bases remaining between them. CDR1 and CDR2 from the germline V gene are DFQATT and SNEGSKA (reference sequence). There are 12 residues in the CDR3. CDR3 DNA sequence: TGCAGTGCTAGTGTCGGAACCTACGAGCAGTACTTC. Residues: CSASVGTYEQYF.

This clonotype was detected ten times or more. The chain carries TRBV20-1 and TRBJ2-3; 10 nucleotides align to TRBD2. V lost 6 bases and J lost 2; bases outside the gene matches: 5. The CDR3 loop spans 14 amino acids. CDR1 DFQATT and CDR2 SNEGSKA come from the germline V gene (reference sequence). The CDR3 loop is CSATSGEHTDTQYF. As DNA, the CDR3 is TGCAGTGCAACTAGCGGGGAACACACAGATACGCAGTATTTT.

This clonotype was seen at least ten times. The CDR3 protein is CASSQDWSGKTQYF. CDR3 sequence (DNA): TGTGCCAGCAGCCAAGATTGGTCTGGGAAGACCCAGTACTTC. The V call is TRBV3-1, the J call TRBJ2-5; unclear D gene. Deletions cut 0 bases from V and 6 bases from J, with 11 bases between. CDR1 LGHDT and CDR2 YNNKEL come from the germline V gene (reference sequence). This CDR3 contains 14 residues.

This clonotype was picked up many times. The chain joins TRBV27 to TRBJ1-1; TRBD1 might be the D (5 bases). Germline lookup yields CDR1 MNHEY and CDR2 SMNVEV (reference sequence). The CDR3 length is 15 residues. Trimming stripped 3 bases from V and 5 bases from J, with 16 bases between. The CDR3 region has the DNA TGTGCCAGCAGTTTCCAAAGCGAGGGACTAACTGAAGCTTTCTTT. It specifies CASSFQSEGLTEAFF.

Ten or more counts support this clonotype. The chain links TRBV29-1 to TRBJ1-1; TRBD1 might be the D (6 bases). This CDR3 is built from 14 residues. Germline V gene sequence: CDR1 SQVTM, CDR2 ANQGSEA. V gave up 4 bases and J gave up 1 base, with 13 bases separating them. CDR3 nucleotide sequence: TGCAGCGTTGGAAGGACAGAGGCGAACACTGAAGCTTTCTTT. Its protein product is CSVGRTEANTEAFF.

The V call is TRBV20-1, the J call TRBJ1-5, with D possibly matching TRBD1 (5 bases). V dropped 3 bases and J dropped 5 bases, with 17 bases sitting between them. Germline V lookup: CDR1 DFQATT, CDR2 SNEGSKA (reference sequence). This CDR3 contains 15 residues. In DNA form, the CDR3 reads TGCAGTGCTAGCTACAGGCTGAGGGCTGATCAGCCCCAGCATTTT. It encodes CSASYRLRADQPQHF.

This clonotype has at least ten counts. The chain couples TRBV15 to TRBJ2-7; no clear D. The CDR3 runs 14 residues. Trimming removed 0 bases from V and 3 bases from J, with 9 bases in between. CDR1 LNHNV and CDR2 YYDKDF come from the germline V gene (reference sequence). DNA for the CDR3: TGTGCCACCAGCAGAGATCTAGGCGGCTACGAGCAGTACTTC. Its protein product is CATSRDLGGYEQYF.

This clonotype came up a few times. This may stem from a read error, because a much larger clone lies one nucleotide away. The V and J genes are TRBV29-1 and TRBJ2-1; D may be TRBD1 (7 bases). V was pared by 5 bases and J by 9 bases, with 11 bases between. This CDR3 comprises 11 residues. From germline, CDR1 is SQVTM and CDR2 ANQGSEA. This CDR3 reads CSVTGEVEQFF. The CDR3 nucleotides read TGCAGCGTTACAGGGGAGGTTGAGCAGTTCTTC.

This clonotype was detected many times. The chain combines TRBV5-1 with TRBJ2-1; the D gene could be TRBD1 or TRBD2 (6 bases each). This CDR3 is 17 amino acids long. Trimming stripped 4 bases from V and 0 bases from J, with 17 bases between. The germline CDR1 and CDR2 sequences are SGHRS and YFSETQ. CDR3 nucleotides: TGCGCCAGCAGCCCAGGGGCAGACGGGAGCTCCTACAATGAGCAGTTCTTC. Translating it yields CASSPGADGSSYNEQFF.

This clonotype was counted many times. This sequence joins TRBV20-1 and TRBJ2-7; either TRBD1 or TRBD2 may supply D (5 bases each). The length of the CDR3 is 13 residues. Per the germline V gene, CDR1 is DFQATT and CDR2 is SNEGSKA (reference sequence). Trimming cost V 6 bases and J 5 bases, with 17 bases left between them. This CDR3 is CSAPPPGTDEQYF. CDR3 DNA: TGCAGTGCGCCACCCCCCGGGACGGACGAGCAGTACTTC.

This clonotype was observed many times. The chain joins TRBV4-3 to TRBJ2-7, with D possibly called TRBD1 or TRBD2 (5 bases each). Trimming cost V 3 bases and J 3 bases, with 15 bases left between them. Germline CDR1 reads LGHNA; CDR2 reads YSLEER. The CDR3 length is 15 residues. DNA of the CDR3: TGCGCCAGCAGCCAGGCACGGGGCACGTACTACGAGCAGTACTTC. Residues: CASSQARGTYYEQYF.